One TCR beta chain is described in this entry. The sample originates from a study of blood T cell repertoires in COVID-19. Overall study context: Italy, Spain and the United States were the sources of the convalescent and acute COVID-19 samples. PBMCs, B-cell-depleted T cells, or T cells were the source of the cDNA or gDNA that made up the material.

The CDR3 totals 16 residues. Germline loops: CDR1 GTSNPN, CDR2 SVGIG (reference sequence). V dropped 2 bases and J dropped 1; count of bases not matched to a gene: 6. Authors' analysis steps: Amplifying reference gene primers gave estimates of nucleated cell counts. Sequencing was performed with immunoSEQ multiplex PCR; in TCRdb, only in-frame clones are kept and a portion is missing. The V and J calls and clone size are taken from that table; D and trimming were inferred from the DNA. The repertoire consists of about 130,000 clones, with just under 85% occurring once and the leading ten covering roughly 13%.

The source of this sequence is a human donor in a cohort sampled during active COVID-19. The sequenced sample consisted of peripheral blood. The chain is built from TRBV30 and TRBJ2-5; 11 positions agree with TRBD2. CDR3 in DNA: TGTGCCTGGAGTCCGAGGCTAGCGGGGGGCCAAGAGACCCAGTACTTC. Protein sequence: CAWSPRLAGGQETQYF.